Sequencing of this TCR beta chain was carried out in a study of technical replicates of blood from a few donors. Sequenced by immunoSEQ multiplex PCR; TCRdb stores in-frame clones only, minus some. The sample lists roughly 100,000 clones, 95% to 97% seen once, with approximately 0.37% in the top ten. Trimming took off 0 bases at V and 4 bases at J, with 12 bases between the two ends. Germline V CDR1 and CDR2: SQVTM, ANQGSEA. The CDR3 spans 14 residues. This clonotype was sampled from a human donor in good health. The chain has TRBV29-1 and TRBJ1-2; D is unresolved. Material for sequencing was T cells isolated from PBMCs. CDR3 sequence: CSVEEERRTYGYTF. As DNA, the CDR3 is TGCAGCGTTGAAGAAGAGAGGAGGACCTATGGCTACACCTTC.